This passage covers 22 T cell receptor beta chains from one sample sequenced in a study of T cells in Graves' hyperthyroidism and ophthalmopathy. Researchers amplified the TCR beta CDR3 regions from RNA transcripts. The TCR CDR3 was amplified in a first-round RT-PCR using the HTBI primer set. TCRdb passed the multiplex PCR reads through MiXCR, listing each CDR3 protein once. The sample consists of about 560,000 distinct CDR3 sequences, 46% of them appearing once. The source material was peripheral blood or thyroid tissue (not recorded which). The receptors were sampled from a woman younger than 35 with Graves' hyperthyroidism.

The V call is TRBV5-1, the J call TRBJ1-2; a weak D match, TRBD1 (6 bases). The CDR3 loop spans 16 amino acids. The germline V gene encodes CDR1 SGHRS and CDR2 YFSETQ. Deletions cut 2 bases from V and 4 bases from J, with 18 bases between. As DNA, the CDR3 is TGCGCCAGCAGCTTTGACGGACAGCCGGCACTCTATGGCTACACCTTC. Translation gives CASSFDGQPALYGYTF.

This clonotype was seen many times. The chain joins TRBV5-1 to TRBJ1-6; TRBD1 agrees at 7 bases. V gave up 0 bases and J gave up 9 bases; unmatched junction bases: 3. Germline V gives CDR1 SGHRS, CDR2 YFSETQ. The CDR3 extends over 14 amino acids. For the CDR3, the DNA is TGCGCCAGCAGCTTGGAAGGGGGCGGTTCACCCCTCCACTTT. Residues: CASSLEGGGSPLHF.

This clonotype has a count of ten or more. V is TRBV7-2 and J is TRBJ1-6; D unclear. Germline CDR1 SGHTA, CDR2 FQGNSA. The V gene lost 4 bases and the J gene lost 7 bases, with 8 bases spanning the gap. CDR3 size: 13 residues. CDR3 residues: CASSSARNSPLHF. The CDR3 DNA reads as TGTGCCAGCAGCTCGGCCCGGAATTCACCCCTCCACTTT.

A word on this clonotype: Germline is not matched at one junction end, which may reflect a read error. The chain carries TRBV7-3 and TRBJ2-2; 10 bases map to TRBD2. This CDR3 has 15 residues. Germline CDR1 is SGHTA and CDR2 is FQGTGA. This CDR3 is CAGSLAGVGTGELFF. CDR3 nucleotide sequence: TGTGCCGGCAGTCTAGCGGGAGTGGGCACCGGGGAGCTGTTTTTT.

The chain combines TRBV7-9 with TRBJ1-2, with 10 bases lining up with TRBD1. Losses at the gene ends were 3 bases for V and 3 bases for J; bases not matched to a gene: 7. The CDR3 loop spans 16 amino acids. Germline assignment: CDR1 SEHNR and CDR2 FQNEAQ (reference sequence). The CDR3, as DNA: TGTGCCAGCAGCTTGGGGACAGGGGTTGAGGACTATGGCTACACCTTC. The encoded protein is CASSLGTGVEDYGYTF.

This chain uses TRBV10-2 with TRBJ2-5; D gene unclear. V gave up 7 bases and J gave up 5 bases, with 17 bases separating them. Germline V gene data show CDR1 as WSHSY and CDR2 as SAAADI. This CDR3 comprises 14 residues. The CDR3 DNA follows: TGCGCCAGCAATCTAGTGGCCTCCGGGGAGACCCAGTACTTC. Protein: CASNLVASGETQYF.

The chain couples TRBV7-9 to TRBJ2-7; possible D gene TRBD2, 5 bases. CDR3 length: 13 amino acids. The V end was cut by 5 bases, the J end by 0 bases, with 8 bases between. Germline-derived CDR1 and CDR2 are SEHNR and FQNEAQ (reference sequence). The CDR3 loop reads CASSARDSYEQYF. The CDR3, as DNA: TGTGCCAGCAGCGCCCGGGACTCCTACGAGCAGTACTTC.

The rearrangement uses TRBV15 and TRBJ2-7; 10 bases fit TRBD1. The CDR3 consists of 15 residues. V was pared by 10 bases and J by 6 bases, with 15 bases of the junction left unmatched. CDR1 and CDR2 (germline): LNHNV, YYDKDF (reference sequence). CDR3 sequence reads: CASSTGTGAGSEQYF. The CDR3 region has the DNA TGTGCCAGCAGTACGGGGACAGGGGCCGGTAGCGAGCAGTACTTC.

The chain has TRBV20-1 and TRBJ1-4, with D unresolved. The CDR3 loop spans 10 amino acids. Germline V gene sequence: CDR1 DFQATT, CDR2 SNEGSKA (reference sequence). V lost 6 bases to trimming and J lost 10 bases, with 9 bases between them. In DNA, the CDR3 is TGCAGTGCCCAGGACGGAAAACTGTTTTTT. Translation gives CSAQDGKLFF.

The chain recombines TRBV2 with TRBJ2-7; 8 bases are shared with TRBD2. This CDR3 has 15 residues. Germline CDR1 is SNHLY and CDR2 is FYNNEI. Unmatched junction bases numbered 14, after V lost 10 bases and J lost 3 bases. CDR3 in DNA: TGTGCCACCCCGGAGACCGGGACTAGTTTCTACGAGCAGTACTTC. This encodes CATPETGTSFYEQYF.

The J gene is TRBJ1-5, the V gene TRBV24-1; 7 bases agree with TRBD1. Germline assignment: CDR1 KGHDR and CDR2 SFDVKD. Trimming removed 5 bases from V and 14 bases from J; junction bases left unmatched: 14. The CDR3 runs to 14 residues. This chain's CDR3 is CATSANPTGDDEHF. The CDR3 DNA sequence: TGTGCCACCAGTGCCAACCCTACAGGGGATGACGAGCATTTT.

On this clonotype itself: A much larger clone sits a single nucleotide away, making a read error possible. The rearrangement links TRBV2 to TRBJ1-1; D gene uncertain. This CDR3 contains 12 residues. V shed 6 bases and J shed 6 bases, with 11 bases lying between them. Germline CDR1 SNHLY, CDR2 FYNNEI. The CDR3 loop is CASSGREPEAFF. The CDR3 DNA is TGTGCCAGCAGCGGACGGGAGCCTGAAGCTTTCTTT.

V is TRBV20-1 and J is TRBJ2-2; D possibly uses TRBD1 or TRBD2 (6 bases each). The CDR3 spans 14 residues. Deletions cut 2 bases from V and 5 bases from J, with 12 bases between. CDR1 and CDR2 (germline): DFQATT, SNEGSKA (reference sequence). CDR3 loop: CSARSGGRTGELFF. The CDR3 DNA is TGCAGTGCTAGATCCGGGGGCAGGACCGGGGAGCTGTTTTTT.

This clonotype has more than one count but fewer than ten. V is TRBV25-1 and J is TRBJ1-6; possible D gene TRBD1, 5 bases. The CDR3 has 16 amino acids. Trimming stripped 5 bases from V and 6 bases from J, with 17 bases between. Germline assignment: CDR1 MGHDK and CDR2 SYGVNS. CDR3 sequence (DNA): TGTGCCAGCAGTTACTACCTAGACAGTTTTAATTCACCCCTCCACTTT. Translation gives CASSYYLDSFNSPLHF.

This clonotype appeared a few times. The chain joins TRBV10-1 to TRBJ2-7; TRBD1 is a possible D gene (5 bases). Trimming stripped 6 bases from V and 1 base from J, with 10 bases between. CDR3 size: 13 residues. The V gene's germline CDR1 is WNHNN and CDR2 SYGVQD (reference sequence). CDR3 in amino acids: CASSDRVSYEQYF. The CDR3 DNA sequence: TGCGCCAGCAGCGACAGAGTATCCTACGAGCAGTACTTC.

The CDR3 nucleotides read TGCGCCAGCAGCCAAGTAGACGGCGAGCAGTACTTC. Residues: CASSQVDGEQYF. This chain links TRBV4-1 with TRBJ2-7, with D unresolved. Deletions cut 1 base from V and 6 bases from J, with 7 bases between. Germline V gene lookup returns CDR1 MGHRA and CDR2 YSYEKL. This CDR3 region has 12 residues.

At least ten counts were recorded for this clonotype. The CDR3 nucleotides read TGTGCCATCAGTGACCAACCCGGCTACGAGCAGTACTTC. This sequence encodes CAISDQPGYEQYF. The chain employs TRBV10-3 and TRBJ2-7; D is unclear. Germline V gene lookup returns CDR1 ENHRY and CDR2 SYGVKD. Trimming took 3 bases from V and 3 from J, leaving 9 bases between them. The CDR3 is made up of 13 amino acids.

This clonotype was recorded a few times. A read error may produce the germline difference seen at one junction end. DNA for the CDR3: TGTGCCAGCAGTTTCATAGTATCCCCGTCTGAGGCCAACGTCCTGACTTTC. Translating it yields CASSFIVSPSEANVLTF. The chain employs TRBV7-8 and TRBJ2-6; D is unresolved. The CDR3 runs 17 residues. Germline V lookup: CDR1 SGHVS, CDR2 FQNEAQ.

There are a few counts of this clonotype. This chain joins TRBV2 and TRBJ2-7, with TRBD2 matching 9 bases. V lost 3 bases and J lost 0; bases outside the gene matches: 3. CDR3 length equals 15 residues. CDR1 is SNHLY and CDR2 is FYNNEI in the germline V gene. CDR3 nucleotide sequence: TGTGCCAGCAGTGATCAAGCGGGAGGCTCCTACGAGCAGTACTTC. Translated: CASSDQAGGSYEQYF.

The V gene is TRBV29-1, the J gene TRBJ1-2; 7 bases agree with TRBD1. The CDR3 spans 14 residues. Germline CDR1 is SQVTM and CDR2 is ANQGSEA. Unmatched junction bases numbered 7, after V lost 4 bases and J lost 2 bases. The CDR3 here is CSVAKPGQNYGYTF. The CDR3 nucleotides read TGCAGCGTTGCGAAACCGGGACAGAACTATGGCTACACCTTC.

The chain carries TRBV6-5 and TRBJ2-7; D could derive from TRBD1 or TRBD2 (6 bases each). The V gene's germline CDR1 is MNHEY and CDR2 SVGAGI. The V and J ends lost 2 bases and 4 bases respectively, with 12 bases between them. The CDR3 covers 14 residues. The CDR3 loop reads CASSYTEGGYEQYF. Written as DNA, the CDR3 is TGTGCCAGCAGTTACACGGAGGGGGGTTACGAGCAGTACTTC.

V usage is TRBV10-3 and J usage is TRBJ1-5; maybe TRBD1 (5 bases). There are 15 residues in the CDR3. The V gene lost 7 bases and the J gene lost 5 bases, with 18 bases spanning the gap. Germline CDR1 and CDR2: ENHRY and SYGVKD. CDR3 in DNA: TGTGCCATCACGGAGGGACCAACGCGCGATCAGCCCCAGCATTTT. This encodes CAITEGPTRDQPQHF.